A single sample gave rise to the 16 T cell receptor beta chains below, sequenced in a study of CD8+CD57+ T cells in acquired aplastic anemia. Researchers used genomic DNA as the template to profile TCR beta VDJ and CDR3. TCRdb called the reads again in MiXCR, with one record for every CDR3 protein. The table records tens of thousands of distinct CDR3 sequences, around 82% of them present only once. The sample taken for sequencing was sorted CD4+, CD8+, or CD8+CD57+ T cells (not recorded which) from PBMCs. The receptors were sampled from a human donor in good health, serving as a control.

The V call is TRBV24-1, the J call TRBJ2-2, with unresolved D. The CDR3 is 11 amino acids. Germline-derived CDR1 and CDR2 are KGHDR and SFDVKD. V lost 4 bases and J 5 bases, leaving 1 base between the germline ends. The CDR3 sequence: CATSETGELFF. CDR3 bases: TGTGCCACCAGTGAAACCGGGGAGCTGTTTTTT.

The chain links TRBV19 to TRBJ2-3; D not resolved. V lost 6 bases to trimming and J lost 6 bases, with 13 bases between them. The CDR3 extends over 13 amino acids. Germline CDR1 reads LNHDA; CDR2 reads SQIVND (reference sequence). DNA of the CDR3: TGTGCCAGTAGCCTTGGGGTTCCGGATACGCAGTATTTT. Translating gives CASSLGVPDTQYF. The whole variable domain, filled in from reference TRBV19 and TRBJ2-3, reads DGGITQSPKYLFRKEGQNVTLSCEQNLNHDAMYWYRQDPGQGLRLIYYSQIVNDFQKGDIAEGYSVSREKKESFPLTVTSAQKNPTAFYLCASSLGVPDTQYFGPGTRLTVL.

This chain joins TRBV7-9 and TRBJ1-5; TRBD1 aligns across 7 bases. J was trimmed by 8 bases and V by 2 bases; bases with no gene match: 3. Germline V gene data show CDR1 as SEHNR and CDR2 as FQNEAQ (reference sequence). The CDR3 runs to 13 residues. The CDR3, as DNA: TGTGCCAGCAGCTTACAGGGGGTAGAGCCCCAGCATTTT. Protein sequence: CASSLQGVEPQHF.

This rearrangement joins TRBV7-8 to TRBJ2-5; 8 nucleotides align to TRBD1. Germline V gene sequence: CDR1 SGHVS, CDR2 FQNEAQ. Germline trimming cut 2 bases from V and 5 bases from J; bases unmatched to any gene: 1. The CDR3 spans 13 residues. CDR3 protein: CASSLRQGETQYF. CDR3 DNA: TGTGCCAGCAGCTTAAGACAGGGGGAGACCCAGTACTTC.

DNA of the CDR3: TGTGCCAGTACTCCTGCCATGACAGGTCGGGGCTACACCTTC. Translated: CASTPAMTGRGYTF. The chain couples TRBV19 to TRBJ1-2, with D perhaps matching TRBD1 (6 bases). The CDR3 has 14 residues. V shed 7 bases and J shed 8 bases, with 20 bases lying between them. Per germline, CDR1 LNHDA and CDR2 SQIVND (reference sequence).

The chain is built from TRBV14 and TRBJ1-4; TRBD1 agrees at 8 bases. The germline CDR1 and CDR2 sequences are SGHDN and FVKESK. V lost 4 bases to trimming and J lost 5 bases; unmatched junction nucleotides: 3. The CDR3 contains 14 residues. This CDR3 is CASSPRTGNEKLFF. The CDR3 nucleotides read TGTGCCAGCAGCCCCCGGACAGGGAATGAAAAACTGTTTTTT.

This chain joins TRBV19 and TRBJ2-7; no definite D call. Trimming stripped 1 base from V and 0 bases from J, with 10 bases between. This CDR3 has 15 residues. Per germline, CDR1 LNHDA and CDR2 SQIVND (reference sequence). CDR3 nucleotides: TGTGCCAGTAGTATAGGTGCTGAGAGCTCCTACGAGCAGTACTTC. Translation: CASSIGAESSYEQYF.

The chain carries TRBV20-1 and TRBJ2-3; D is ambiguous. V was shortened by 0 bases and J by 6 bases, with 7 bases between the two germline ends. CDR1 and CDR2 (germline): DFQATT, SNEGSKA (reference sequence). This CDR3 region has 12 residues. CDR3 amino acids: CSARDVPDTQYF. The DNA for the CDR3 is TGCAGTGCTAGAGATGTTCCGGATACGCAGTATTTT.

The gene calls are TRBV2 and TRBJ1-1; 8 nucleotides align to TRBD1. CDR1 is SNHLY and CDR2 is FYNNEI in the germline V gene. This CDR3 spans 14 amino acids. Germline trimming cut 5 bases from V and 0 bases from J; bases unmatched to any gene: 2. CDR3 bases: TGTGCCAGCAGTCGGACAGGGCTGAACACTGAAGCTTTCTTT. Protein: CASSRTGLNTEAFF. The full variable domain, its missing parts supplied by reference TRBV2 and TRBJ1-1, is EPEVTQTPSHQVTQMGQEVILRCVPISNHLYFYWYRQILGQKVEFLVSFYNNEISEKSEIFDDQFSVERPDGSNFTLKIRSTKLEDSAMYFCASSRTGLNTEAFFGQGTRLTVV.

The V call is TRBV24-1, the J call TRBJ2-5; perhaps TRBD1 as D (6 bases). Germline V gene sequence: CDR1 KGHDR, CDR2 SFDVKD. The germline V and J ends were trimmed by 4 bases and 1 base, with 12 bases remaining between them. This CDR3 region has 15 residues. CDR3 region: CATSDPTGPQETQYF. The CDR3 DNA reads TGTGCCACCAGTGACCCTACAGGGCCCCAAGAGACCCAGTACTTC.

By frequency in the sample, this clonotype is medium-sized. This sequence joins TRBV7-6 and TRBJ2-3; D is possibly TRBD2 (6 bases). The CDR3 contains 19 residues. Per the germline V gene, CDR1 is SGHVS and CDR2 is FNYEAQ. V lost 3 bases and J 2 bases, leaving 24 bases between the germline ends. The CDR3 loop is CASSLKVVWRGDSTDTQYF. CDR3 sequence (DNA): TGTGCCAGCAGCTTGAAGGTGGTATGGCGGGGCGATTCCACAGATACGCAGTATTTT. The full variable domain, rest sourced from reference TRBV7-6 and TRBJ2-3, is GAGVSQSPRYKVTKRGQDVALRCDPISGHVSLYWYRQALGQGPEFLTYFNYEAQQDKSGLPNDRFSAERPEGSISTLTIQRTEQRDSAMYRCASSLKVVWRGDSTDTQYFGPGTRLTVL.

By sample share, this clonotype is medium-sized. The CDR3 sequence is CASSIRDREIYEQYF. Here the CDR3 DNA reads TGTGCCAGCAGCATCCGGGACAGGGAAATCTACGAGCAGTACTTC. This chain joins TRBV13 and TRBJ2-7, with 9 bases identical to TRBD1. Germline CDR1 PRHDT, CDR2 FYEKMQ (reference sequence). This CDR3 is 15 amino acids long. Losses at the gene ends were 5 bases for V and 3 bases for J; bases not matched to a gene: 8.

This clonotype has more than one count but fewer than ten. The chain couples TRBV20-1 to TRBJ1-1, with no clear D. V lost 6 bases to trimming and J lost 3 bases, with 20 bases between them. Germline V gene sequence: CDR1 DFQATT, CDR2 SNEGSKA (reference sequence). The CDR3 runs 15 residues. The CDR3, as DNA: TGCAGTGCCCGGCCCCAACAGAGTCCTTACACTGAAGCTTTCTTT. This sequence encodes CSARPQQSPYTEAFF.

The genes are TRBV10-1 and TRBJ2-7, with a possible D match to TRBD1 (6 bases). The CDR3 is 15 amino acids. Looked up from germline, CDR1 is WNHNN and CDR2 is SYGVQD (reference sequence). The V end was cut by 2 bases, the J end by 1 base, with 12 bases between. DNA of the CDR3: TGCGCCAGCAGTGAGAGGACAGCCTTTTCCTACGAGCAGTACTTC. It specifies CASSERTAFSYEQYF.

The chain combines TRBV2 with TRBJ1-5; possibly TRBD1 for D (5 bases). This CDR3 comprises 14 residues. Trimming took 4 bases from V and 6 from J, leaving 13 bases between them. Germline V lookup: CDR1 SNHLY, CDR2 FYNNEI. The DNA for the CDR3 is TGTGCCAGCAGTGTTTCAGGGTACGGTCAGCCCCAGCATTTT. Translating it yields CASSVSGYGQPQHF.

V usage is TRBV2 and J usage is TRBJ2-5; the match to TRBD1 covers 7 bases. Germline values: CDR1 SNHLY, CDR2 FYNNEI. Trimming took 9 bases from V and 0 from J; bases not matched to a gene: 7. The CDR3 has 14 residues. This CDR3 is CASTRDSYQETQYF. The DNA for the CDR3 is TGTGCCAGTACCCGGGACAGCTACCAAGAGACCCAGTACTTC. Full variable domain (remainder filled in from reference TRBV2 and TRBJ2-5): EPEVTQTPSHQVTQMGQEVILRCVPISNHLYFYWYRQILGQKVEFLVSFYNNEISEKSEIFDDQFSVERPDGSNFTLKIRSTKLEDSAMYFCASTRDSYQETQYFGPGTRLLVL.